This record concerns one T cell receptor beta chain sequence. The entry originates in a study of blood T cell repertoires in COVID-19. Background on the study: Acute and convalescent COVID-19 samples came from the United States, Italy and Spain. Nucleic acid was either cDNA or gDNA, and it came from T cells, B-cell-depleted T cells, or PBMCs.

The method was immunoSEQ multiplex PCR; TCRdb's version includes in-frame clones alone and lacks a portion of them. The table lists a few hundred thousand clones, about four fifths of them singletons. Assignment of participants to cohorts was predicated upon participant-reported clinical history. The sample consisted of PBMCs or T cells enriched from blood (not recorded which). This TCR came from a woman aged 40 to 50 who had recovered from COVID-19.

The chain's CDR3 is CASSGTGLDIQYF. The CDR3 DNA reads TGTGCCAGCAGCGGGACAGGGTTGGACATTCAGTACTTC. The chain employs TRBV5-4 and TRBJ2-4; the match to TRBD1 covers 9 bases. Looked up from germline, CDR1 is SGHNT and CDR2 is YYREEE (reference sequence). This CDR3 has 13 residues. Germline trimming cut 4 bases from V and 8 bases from J; bases unmatched to any gene: 4.